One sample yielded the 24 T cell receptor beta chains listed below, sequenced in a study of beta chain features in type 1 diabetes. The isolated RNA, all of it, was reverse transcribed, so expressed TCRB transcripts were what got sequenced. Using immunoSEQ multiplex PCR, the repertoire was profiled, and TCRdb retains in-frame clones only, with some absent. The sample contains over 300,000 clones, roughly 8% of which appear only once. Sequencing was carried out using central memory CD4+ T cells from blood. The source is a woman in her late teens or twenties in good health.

The CDR3 DNA reads TGTGCCAGCAGCCAAGACTCGGTGGACAGAGAAAAGAACACTGAAGCTTTCTTT. Its protein product is CASSQDSVDREKNTEAFF. The chain couples TRBV4-2 to TRBJ1-1; TRBD1 might be the D (6 bases). The CDR3 covers 18 residues. CDR1 and CDR2 (germline): LGHNA, YNFKEQ. V was pared by 0 bases and J by 1 base, with 18 bases between.

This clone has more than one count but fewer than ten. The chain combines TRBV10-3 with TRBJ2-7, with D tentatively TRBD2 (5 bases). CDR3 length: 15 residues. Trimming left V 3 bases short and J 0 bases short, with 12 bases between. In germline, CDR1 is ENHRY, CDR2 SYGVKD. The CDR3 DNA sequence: TGTGCCATCAGTGATCTTATAGGGAGCTCCTACGAGCAGTACTTC. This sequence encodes CAISDLIGSSYEQYF.

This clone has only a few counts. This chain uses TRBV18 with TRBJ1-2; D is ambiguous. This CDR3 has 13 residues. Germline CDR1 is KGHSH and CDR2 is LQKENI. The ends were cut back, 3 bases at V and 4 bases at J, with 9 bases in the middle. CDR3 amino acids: CASSPLESYGYTF. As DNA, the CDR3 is TGTGCCAGCTCACCCCTTGAGAGCTATGGCTACACCTTC.

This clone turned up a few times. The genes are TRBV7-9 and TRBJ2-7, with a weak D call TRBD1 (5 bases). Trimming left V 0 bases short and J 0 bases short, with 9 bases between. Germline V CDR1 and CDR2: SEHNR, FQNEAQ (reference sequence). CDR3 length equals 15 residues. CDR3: CASSLAGAYSYEQYF. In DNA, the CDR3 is TGTGCCAGCAGCTTAGCAGGGGCTTACTCCTACGAGCAGTACTTC.

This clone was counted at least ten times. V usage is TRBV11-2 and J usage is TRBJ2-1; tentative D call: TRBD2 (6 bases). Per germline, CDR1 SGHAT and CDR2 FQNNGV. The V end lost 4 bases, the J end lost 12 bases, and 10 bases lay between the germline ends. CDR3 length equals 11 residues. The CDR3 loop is CASSSRLGQFF. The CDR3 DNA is TGTGCCAGCAGCTCAAGACTAGGGCAGTTCTTC.

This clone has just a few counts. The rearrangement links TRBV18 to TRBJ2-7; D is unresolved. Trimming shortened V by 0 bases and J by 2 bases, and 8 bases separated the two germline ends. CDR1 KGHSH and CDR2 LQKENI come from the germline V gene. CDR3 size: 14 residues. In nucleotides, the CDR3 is TGTGCCAGCTCACCACCGGCAGACCCCTACGAGCAGTACTTC. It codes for CASSPPADPYEQYF.

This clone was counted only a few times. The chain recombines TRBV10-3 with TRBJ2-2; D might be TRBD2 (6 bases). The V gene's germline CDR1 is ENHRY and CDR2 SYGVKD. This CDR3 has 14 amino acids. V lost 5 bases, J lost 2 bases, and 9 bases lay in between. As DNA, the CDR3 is TGTGCCATCAGTTCGGGACTTAACACCGGGGAGCTGTTTTTT. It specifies CAISSGLNTGELFF.

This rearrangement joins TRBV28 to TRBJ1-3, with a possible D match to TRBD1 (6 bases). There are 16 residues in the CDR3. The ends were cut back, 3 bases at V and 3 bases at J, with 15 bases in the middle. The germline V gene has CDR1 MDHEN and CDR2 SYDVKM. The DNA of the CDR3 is TGTGCCAGCAGTTTGAGTAGGGGGTTAGGTGGAAACACCATATATTTT. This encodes CASSLSRGLGGNTIYF.

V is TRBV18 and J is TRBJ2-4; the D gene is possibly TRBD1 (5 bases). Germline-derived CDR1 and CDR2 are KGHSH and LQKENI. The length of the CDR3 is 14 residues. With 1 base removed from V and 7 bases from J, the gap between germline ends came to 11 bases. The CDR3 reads CASSPRGKLNIQYF. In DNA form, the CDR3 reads TGTGCCAGCTCACCACGGGGCAAGCTGAACATTCAGTACTTC.

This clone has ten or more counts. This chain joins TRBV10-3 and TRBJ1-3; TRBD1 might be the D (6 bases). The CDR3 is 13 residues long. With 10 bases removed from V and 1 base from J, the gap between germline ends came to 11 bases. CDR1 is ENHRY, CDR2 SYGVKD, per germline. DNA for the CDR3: TGTGCCACCATACAGGGATCTGGAAACACCATATATTTT. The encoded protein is CATIQGSGNTIYF.

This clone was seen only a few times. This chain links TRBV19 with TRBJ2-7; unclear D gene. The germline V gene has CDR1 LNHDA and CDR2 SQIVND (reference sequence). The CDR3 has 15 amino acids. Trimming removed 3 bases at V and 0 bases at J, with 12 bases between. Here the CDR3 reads CASSIRHLSSYEQYF. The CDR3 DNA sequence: TGTGCCAGTAGTATCCGACACCTAAGCTCCTACGAGCAGTACTTC.

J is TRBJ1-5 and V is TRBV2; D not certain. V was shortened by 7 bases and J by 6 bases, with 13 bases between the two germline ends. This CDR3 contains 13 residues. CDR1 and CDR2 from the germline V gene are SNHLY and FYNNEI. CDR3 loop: CASTGWDRQPQHF. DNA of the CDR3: TGTGCCAGCACGGGGTGGGATCGTCAGCCCCAGCATTTT.

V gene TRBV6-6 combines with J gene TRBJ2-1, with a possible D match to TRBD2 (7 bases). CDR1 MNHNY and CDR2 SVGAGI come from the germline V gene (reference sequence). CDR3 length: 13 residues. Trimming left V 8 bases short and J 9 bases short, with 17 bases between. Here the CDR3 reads CASGGGRITEQFF. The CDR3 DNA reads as TGTGCCAGCGGGGGCGGGAGAATCACTGAGCAGTTCTTC.

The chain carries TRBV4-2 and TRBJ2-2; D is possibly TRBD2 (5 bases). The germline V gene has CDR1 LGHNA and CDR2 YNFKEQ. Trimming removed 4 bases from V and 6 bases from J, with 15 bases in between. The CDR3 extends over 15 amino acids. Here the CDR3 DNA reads TGTGCCAGCAGCCTAGAGGTTAGGACTCCCGGGGAGCTGTTTTTT. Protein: CASSLEVRTPGELFF.

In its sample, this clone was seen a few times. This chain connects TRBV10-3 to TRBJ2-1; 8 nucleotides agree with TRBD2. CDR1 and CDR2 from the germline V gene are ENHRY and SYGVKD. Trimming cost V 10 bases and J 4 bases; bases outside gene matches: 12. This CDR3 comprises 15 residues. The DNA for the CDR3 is TGTGCCACTACATCGGGGGGGACGATATACAATGAGCAGTTCTTC. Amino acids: CATTSGGTIYNEQFF.

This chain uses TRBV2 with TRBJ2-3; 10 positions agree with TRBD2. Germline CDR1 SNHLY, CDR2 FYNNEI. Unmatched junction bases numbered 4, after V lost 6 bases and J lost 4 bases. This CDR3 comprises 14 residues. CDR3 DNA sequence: TGTGCCAGCAGGGGTGGGACTAGCGCAGATACGCAGTATTTT. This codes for CASRGGTSADTQYF.

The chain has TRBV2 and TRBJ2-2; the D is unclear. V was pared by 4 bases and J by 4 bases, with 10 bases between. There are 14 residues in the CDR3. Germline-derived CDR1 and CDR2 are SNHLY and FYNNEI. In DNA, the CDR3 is TGTGCCAGCAGTGGGGTAGCCGTCACCGGGGAGCTGTTTTTT. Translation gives CASSGVAVTGELFF.

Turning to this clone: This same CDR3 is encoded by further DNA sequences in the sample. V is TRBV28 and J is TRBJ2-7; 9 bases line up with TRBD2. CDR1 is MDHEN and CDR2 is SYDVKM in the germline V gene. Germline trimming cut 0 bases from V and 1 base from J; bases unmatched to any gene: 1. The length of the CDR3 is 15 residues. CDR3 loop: CASSLWTSGSYEQYF. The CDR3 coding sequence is TGTGCCAGCAGTTTATGGACTAGCGGATCCTACGAGCAGTACTTC.

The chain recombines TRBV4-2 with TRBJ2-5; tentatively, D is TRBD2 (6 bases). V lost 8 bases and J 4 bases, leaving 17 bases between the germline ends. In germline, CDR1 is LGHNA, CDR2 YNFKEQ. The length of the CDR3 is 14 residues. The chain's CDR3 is CASGDFEGGETQYF. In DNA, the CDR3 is TGTGCCAGCGGGGACTTCGAGGGCGGAGAGACCCAGTACTTC.

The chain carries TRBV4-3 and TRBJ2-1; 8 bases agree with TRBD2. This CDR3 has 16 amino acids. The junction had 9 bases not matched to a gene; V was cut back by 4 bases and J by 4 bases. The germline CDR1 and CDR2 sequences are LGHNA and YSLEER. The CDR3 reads CASSRSLAATYNEQFF. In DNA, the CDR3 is TGCGCCAGCAGCCGATCACTAGCGGCGACTTACAATGAGCAGTTCTTC.

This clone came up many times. The CDR3 region is CASSQTQGHGEKLFF. CDR3 nucleotide sequence: TGTGCCAGCTCACAAACACAGGGACACGGTGAAAAACTGTTTTTT. V usage is TRBV18 and J usage is TRBJ1-4, with D maybe TRBD1 (6 bases). Germline CDR1 is KGHSH and CDR2 is LQKENI. This CDR3 has 15 residues. The germline V and J ends were trimmed by 4 bases and 7 bases, with 16 bases remaining between them.

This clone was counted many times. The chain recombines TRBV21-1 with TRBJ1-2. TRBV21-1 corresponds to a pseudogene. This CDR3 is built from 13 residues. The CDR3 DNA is TGTGCCAGGGTATCTACCGGGAACTATGGCTACACCTTC. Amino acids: CARVSTGNYGYTF.

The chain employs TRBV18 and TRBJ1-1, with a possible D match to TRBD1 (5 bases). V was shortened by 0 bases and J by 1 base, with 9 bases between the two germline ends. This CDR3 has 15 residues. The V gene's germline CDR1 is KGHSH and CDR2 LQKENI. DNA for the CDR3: TGTGCCAGCTCACCACCTGCAGGGACGAACACTGAAGCTTTCTTT. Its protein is CASSPPAGTNTEAFF.

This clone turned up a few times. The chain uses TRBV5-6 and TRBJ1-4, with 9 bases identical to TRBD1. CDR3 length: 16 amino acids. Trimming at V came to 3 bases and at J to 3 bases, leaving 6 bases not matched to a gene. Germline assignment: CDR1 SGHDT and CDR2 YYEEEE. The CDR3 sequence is CASSYGQGRPNEKLFF. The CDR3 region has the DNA TGTGCCAGCAGCTATGGACAGGGGCGGCCTAATGAAAAACTGTTTTTT.